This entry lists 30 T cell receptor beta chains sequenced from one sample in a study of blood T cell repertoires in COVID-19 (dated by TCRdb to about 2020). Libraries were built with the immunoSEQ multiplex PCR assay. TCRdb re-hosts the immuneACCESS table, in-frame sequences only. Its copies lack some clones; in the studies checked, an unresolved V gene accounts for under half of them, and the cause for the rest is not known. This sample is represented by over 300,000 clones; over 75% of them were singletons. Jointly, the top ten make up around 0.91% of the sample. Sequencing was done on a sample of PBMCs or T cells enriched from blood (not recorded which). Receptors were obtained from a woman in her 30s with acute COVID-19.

This CDR3 is CASSERGLSYNEQFF. The CDR3 DNA reads TGTGCCAGCAGTGAAAGAGGGCTCTCCTACAATGAGCAGTTCTTC. The chain links TRBV25-1 to TRBJ2-1, with D possibly being TRBD2 (5 bases). V gave up 2 bases and J gave up 0 bases, with 8 bases separating them. Germline V gene lookup returns CDR1 MGHDK and CDR2 SYGVNS. The CDR3 is 15 residues long.

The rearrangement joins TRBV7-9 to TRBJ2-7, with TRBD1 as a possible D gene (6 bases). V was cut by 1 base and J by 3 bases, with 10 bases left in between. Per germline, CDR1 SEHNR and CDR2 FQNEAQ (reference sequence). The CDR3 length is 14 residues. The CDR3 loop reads CASSLVGQIYEQYF. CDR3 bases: TGTGCCAGCAGCTTAGTGGGACAAATCTACGAGCAGTACTTC. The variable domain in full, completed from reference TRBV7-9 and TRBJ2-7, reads DTGVSQNPRHKITKRGQNVTFRCDPISEHNRLYWYRQTLGQGPEFLTYFQNEAQLEKSRLLSDRFSAERPKGSFSTLEIQRTEQGDSAMYLCASSLVGQIYEQYFGPGTRLTVT.

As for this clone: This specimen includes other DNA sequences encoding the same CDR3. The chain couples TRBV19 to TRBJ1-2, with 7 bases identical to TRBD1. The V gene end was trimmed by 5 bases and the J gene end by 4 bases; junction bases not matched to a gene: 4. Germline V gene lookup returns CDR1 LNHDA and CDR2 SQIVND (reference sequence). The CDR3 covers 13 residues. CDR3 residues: CASSPDRAYGYTF. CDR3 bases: TGTGCCAGTAGTCCAGACAGGGCCTATGGCTACACCTTC.

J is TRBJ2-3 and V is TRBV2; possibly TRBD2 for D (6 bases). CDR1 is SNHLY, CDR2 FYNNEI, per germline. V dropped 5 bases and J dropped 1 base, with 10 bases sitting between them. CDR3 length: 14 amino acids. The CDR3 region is CASSPREGTDTQYF. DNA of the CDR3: TGTGCCAGCAGTCCCAGGGAGGGCACAGATACGCAGTATTTT.

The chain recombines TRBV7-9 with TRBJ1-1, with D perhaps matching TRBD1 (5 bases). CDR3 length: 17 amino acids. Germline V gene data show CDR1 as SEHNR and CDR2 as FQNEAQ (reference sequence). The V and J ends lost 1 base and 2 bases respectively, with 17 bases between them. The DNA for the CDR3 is TGTGCCAGCAGCTTAGAAGGTAGGCCAGGGTATAACACTGAAGCTTTCTTT. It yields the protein CASSLEGRPGYNTEAFF. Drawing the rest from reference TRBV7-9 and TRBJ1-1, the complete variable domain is DTGVSQNPRHKITKRGQNVTFRCDPISEHNRLYWYRQTLGQGPEFLTYFQNEAQLEKSRLLSDRFSAERPKGSFSTLEIQRTEQGDSAMYLCASSLEGRPGYNTEAFFGQGTRLTVV.

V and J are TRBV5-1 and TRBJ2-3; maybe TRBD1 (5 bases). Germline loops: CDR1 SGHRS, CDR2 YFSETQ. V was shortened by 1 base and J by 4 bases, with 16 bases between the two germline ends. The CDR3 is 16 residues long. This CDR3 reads CASSLLVLGASDTQYF. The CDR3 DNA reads TGCGCCAGCAGCTTGCTTGTTTTAGGGGCATCAGATACGCAGTATTTT.

This CDR3 reads CASSLIGEKLFF. Here the CDR3 DNA reads TGTGCCAGCAGTTTAATCGGGGAAAAACTGTTTTTT. This rearrangement joins TRBV12-3 or TRBV12-4 to TRBJ1-4; D is ambiguous. The CDR3 loop spans 12 amino acids. Trimming stripped 2 bases from V and 8 bases from J, with 6 bases between.

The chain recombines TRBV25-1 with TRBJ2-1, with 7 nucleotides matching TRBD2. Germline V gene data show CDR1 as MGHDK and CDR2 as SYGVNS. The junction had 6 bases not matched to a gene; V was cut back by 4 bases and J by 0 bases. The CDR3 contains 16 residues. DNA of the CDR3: TGTGCCAGCAGTGTACTAGCGTCCCGCTCCTACAATGAGCAGTTCTTC. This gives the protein CASSVLASRSYNEQFF.

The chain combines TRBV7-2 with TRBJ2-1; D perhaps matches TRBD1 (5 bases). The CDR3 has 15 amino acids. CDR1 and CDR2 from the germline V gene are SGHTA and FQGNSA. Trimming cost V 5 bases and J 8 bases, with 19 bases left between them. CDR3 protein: CASSPRQTIRDEQFF. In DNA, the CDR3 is TGTGCCAGCAGCCCCAGACAGACCATAAGGGATGAGCAGTTCTTC.

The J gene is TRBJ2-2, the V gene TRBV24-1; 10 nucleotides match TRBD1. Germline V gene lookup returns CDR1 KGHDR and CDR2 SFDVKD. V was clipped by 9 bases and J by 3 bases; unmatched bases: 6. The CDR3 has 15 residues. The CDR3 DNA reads TGTGCCACCGGAGAGACAGGGGGCTACACCGGGGAGCTGTTTTTT. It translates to CATGETGGYTGELFF.

In nucleotides, the CDR3 is TGTGCCAGCAGAGCCACCGGGGGTAGCGGGGTGTCCAAAAACATTCAGTACTTC. It encodes CASRATGGSGVSKNIQYF. This sequence joins TRBV2 and TRBJ2-4, with 8 bases identical to TRBD2. This CDR3 is 18 amino acids long. Per germline, CDR1 SNHLY and CDR2 FYNNEI. Trimming removed 6 bases from V and 2 bases from J; junction bases left unmatched: 15. The whole variable domain, filled in from reference TRBV2 and TRBJ2-4, reads EPEVTQTPSHQVTQMGQEVILRCVPISNHLYFYWYRQILGQKVEFLVSFYNNEISEKSEIFDDQFSVERPDGSNFTLKIRSTKLEDSAMYFCASRATGGSGVSKNIQYFGAGTRLSVL.

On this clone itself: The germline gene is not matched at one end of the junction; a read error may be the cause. CDR3 bases: TGTGCCAGCAGCCTAGCGGGGGGGCGAGAGACCCAGTACTTC. Translation gives CASSLAGGRETQYF. The chain links TRBV7-9 to TRBJ2-5; 12 bases align to TRBD2. The V gene's germline CDR1 is SEHNR and CDR2 FQNEAQ (reference sequence). This CDR3 comprises 14 residues.

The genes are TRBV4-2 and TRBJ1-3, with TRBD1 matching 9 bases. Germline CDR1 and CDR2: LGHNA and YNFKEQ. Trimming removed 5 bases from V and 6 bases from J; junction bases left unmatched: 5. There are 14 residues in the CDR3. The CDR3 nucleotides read TGTGCCAGCAGCAGGACAGGGGATGTAAACACCATATATTTT. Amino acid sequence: CASSRTGDVNTIYF.

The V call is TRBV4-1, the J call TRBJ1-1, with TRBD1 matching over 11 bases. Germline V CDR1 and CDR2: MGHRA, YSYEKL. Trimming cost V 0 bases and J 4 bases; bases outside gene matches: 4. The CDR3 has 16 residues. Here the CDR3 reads CASSQEGTGGVTEAFF. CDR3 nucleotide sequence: TGCGCCAGCAGCCAAGAAGGGACAGGGGGGGTCACTGAAGCTTTCTTT.

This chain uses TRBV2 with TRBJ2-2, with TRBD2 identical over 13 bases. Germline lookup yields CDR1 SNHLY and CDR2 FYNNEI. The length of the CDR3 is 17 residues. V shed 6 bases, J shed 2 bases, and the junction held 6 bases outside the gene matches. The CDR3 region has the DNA TGTGCCAGCAGGAAACTAGCGGGGGGGCTAAACACCGGGGAGCTGTTTTTT. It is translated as CASRKLAGGLNTGELFF.

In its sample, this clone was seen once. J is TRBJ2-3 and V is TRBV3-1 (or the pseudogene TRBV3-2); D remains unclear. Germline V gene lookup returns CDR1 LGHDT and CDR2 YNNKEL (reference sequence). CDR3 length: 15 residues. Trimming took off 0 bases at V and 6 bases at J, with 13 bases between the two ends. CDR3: CASSQDLSRTDTQYF. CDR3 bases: TGTGCCAGCAGCCAAGATTTATCGCGAACGGATACGCAGTATTTT.

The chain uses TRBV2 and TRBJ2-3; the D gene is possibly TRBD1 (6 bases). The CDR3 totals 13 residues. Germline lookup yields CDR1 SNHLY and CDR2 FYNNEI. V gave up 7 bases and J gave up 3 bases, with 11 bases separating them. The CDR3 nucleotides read TGTGCCAGCACCACCAGGGGAACAGATACGCAGTATTTT. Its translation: CASTTRGTDTQYF.

CDR3 sequence (DNA): TGCGCCAGCAGCCATGGCGGGGGAGATGCCAAAAACATTCAGTACTTC. Encoded protein: CASSHGGGDAKNIQYF. The V gene is TRBV4-1, the J gene TRBJ2-4, with 7 bases fitting TRBD2. Germline V gene sequence: CDR1 MGHRA, CDR2 YSYEKL. CDR3 size: 16 residues. Germline trimming cut 3 bases from V and 1 base from J; bases unmatched to any gene: 6.

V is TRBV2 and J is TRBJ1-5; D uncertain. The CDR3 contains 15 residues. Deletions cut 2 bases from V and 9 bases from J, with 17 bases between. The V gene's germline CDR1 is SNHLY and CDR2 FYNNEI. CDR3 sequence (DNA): TGTGCCAGCAGTGAATCCCACGCGACTTCGGGGCCCCAGCATTTT. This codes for CASSESHATSGPQHF.

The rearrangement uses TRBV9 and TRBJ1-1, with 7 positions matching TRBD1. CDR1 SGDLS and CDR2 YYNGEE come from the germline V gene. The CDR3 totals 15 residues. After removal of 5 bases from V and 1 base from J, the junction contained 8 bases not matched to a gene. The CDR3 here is CASRDYRGGNTEAFF. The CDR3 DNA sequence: TGTGCCAGCAGGGATTACAGGGGAGGGAACACTGAAGCTTTCTTT.

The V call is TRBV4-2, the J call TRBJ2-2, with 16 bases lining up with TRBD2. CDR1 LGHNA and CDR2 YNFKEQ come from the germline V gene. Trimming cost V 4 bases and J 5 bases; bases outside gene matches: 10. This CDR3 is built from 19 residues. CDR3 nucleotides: TGTGCCAGCAGCCCCTTCGTGGGACTAGCGGGGGGGCGGACCGGGGAGCTGTTTTTT. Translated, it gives CASSPFVGLAGGRTGELFF.

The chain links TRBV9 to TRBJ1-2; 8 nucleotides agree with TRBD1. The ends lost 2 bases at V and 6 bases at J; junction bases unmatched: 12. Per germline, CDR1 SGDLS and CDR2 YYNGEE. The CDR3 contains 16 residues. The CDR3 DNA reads TGTGCCAGCAGCGTTTTTCCGGACAGGGATTATCATGGCTACACCTTC. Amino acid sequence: CASSVFPDRDYHGYTF.

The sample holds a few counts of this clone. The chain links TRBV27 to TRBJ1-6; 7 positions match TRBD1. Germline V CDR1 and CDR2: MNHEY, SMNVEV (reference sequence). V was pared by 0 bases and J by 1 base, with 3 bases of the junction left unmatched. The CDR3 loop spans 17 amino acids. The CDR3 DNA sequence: TGTGCCAGCAGTTTATCGACAGGGCAATCCTATAATTCACCCCTCCACTTT. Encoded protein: CASSLSTGQSYNSPLHF.

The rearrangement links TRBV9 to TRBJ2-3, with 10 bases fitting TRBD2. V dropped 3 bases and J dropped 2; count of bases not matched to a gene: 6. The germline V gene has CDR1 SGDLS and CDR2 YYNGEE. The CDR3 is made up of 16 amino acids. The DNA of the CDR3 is TGTGCCAGCAGCGCATCTAGCGGGGGATACACAGATACGCAGTATTTT. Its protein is CASSASSGGYTDTQYF. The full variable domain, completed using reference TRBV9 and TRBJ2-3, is DSGVTQTPKHLITATGQRVTLRCSPRSGDLSVYWYQQSLDQGLQFLIQYYNGEERAKGNILERFSAQQFPDLHSELNLSSLELGDSALYFCASSASSGGYTDTQYFGPGTRLTVL.

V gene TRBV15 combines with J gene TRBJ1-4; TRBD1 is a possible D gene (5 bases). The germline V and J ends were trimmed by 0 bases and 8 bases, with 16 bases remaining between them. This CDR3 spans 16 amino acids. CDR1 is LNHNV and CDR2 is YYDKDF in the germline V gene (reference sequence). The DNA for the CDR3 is TGTGCCACCAGCAGAGATCGGGGGGGAGGAGGCGAAAAACTGTTTTTT. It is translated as CATSRDRGGGGEKLFF.

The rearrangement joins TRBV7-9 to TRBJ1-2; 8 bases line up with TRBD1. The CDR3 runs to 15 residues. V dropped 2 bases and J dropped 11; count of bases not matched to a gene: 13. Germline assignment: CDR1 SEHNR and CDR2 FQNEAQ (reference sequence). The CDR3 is CASSLQGQGALLYTF. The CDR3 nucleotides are TGTGCCAGCAGCTTACAGGGCCAGGGGGCCCTATTATACACCTTC.

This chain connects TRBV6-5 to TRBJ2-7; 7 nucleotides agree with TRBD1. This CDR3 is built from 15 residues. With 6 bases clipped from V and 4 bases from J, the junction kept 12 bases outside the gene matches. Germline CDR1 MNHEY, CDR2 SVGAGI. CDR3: CASSRGGRVGYEQYF. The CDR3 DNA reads TGTGCCAGCAGCCGAGGGGGCAGGGTCGGATACGAGCAGTACTTC.

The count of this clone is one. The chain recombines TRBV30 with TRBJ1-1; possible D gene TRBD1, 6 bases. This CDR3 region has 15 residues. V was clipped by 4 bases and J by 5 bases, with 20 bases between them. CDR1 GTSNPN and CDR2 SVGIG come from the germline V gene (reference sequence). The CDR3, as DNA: TGTGCCTGGAACGACCTCGCAGGGGACGGAACTGAAGCTTTCTTT. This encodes CAWNDLAGDGTEAFF.

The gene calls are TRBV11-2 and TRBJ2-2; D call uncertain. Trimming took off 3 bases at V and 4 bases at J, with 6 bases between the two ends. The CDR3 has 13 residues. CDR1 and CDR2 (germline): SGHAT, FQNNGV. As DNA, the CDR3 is TGTGCCAGCAGCTTGAGAGGCACCGGGGAGCTGTTTTTT. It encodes CASSLRGTGELFF.

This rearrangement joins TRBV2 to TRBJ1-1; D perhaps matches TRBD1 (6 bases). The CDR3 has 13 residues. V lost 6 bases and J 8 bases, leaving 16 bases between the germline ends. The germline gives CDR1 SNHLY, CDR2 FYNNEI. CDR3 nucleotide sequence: TGTGCCAGCAGGAACACCCAGGGGCAGGAAGCTTTCTTT. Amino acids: CASRNTQGQEAFF. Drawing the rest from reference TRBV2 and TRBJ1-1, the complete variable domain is EPEVTQTPSHQVTQMGQEVILRCVPISNHLYFYWYRQILGQKVEFLVSFYNNEISEKSEIFDDQFSVERPDGSNFTLKIRSTKLEDSAMYFCASRNTQGQEAFFGQGTRLTVV.